The TCR beta chain described here comes from a study of CD8+CD57+ T cells in acquired aplastic anemia. Notes on this clonotype: Its target is not known.

Flow cytometry had shown expanded CD8+CD57+ cells in the patients chosen for sequencing. Profiling that covered TCR beta VDJ and CDR3 relied on genomic DNA as its template. TCRdb re-analysed the reads in MiXCR, keeping a single row per CDR3 protein. The table shows roughly 250,000 distinct CDR3 sequences, with approximately 80% occurring only once. Regarding the study as a whole: Between patients and controls, CD8+ Simpson's diversity did not vary significantly.

Sequenced input: sorted CD4+, CD8+, or CD8+CD57+ T cells (not recorded which) from PBMCs. The receptor comes from a human donor with aplastic anemia.

The CDR3 is CASSVGDGQGGKYF. The DNA of the CDR3 is TGTGCCAGCAGCGTAGGGGACGGTCAGGGAGGAAAGTATTTT. The chain couples TRBV9 to TRBJ2-3; possibly TRBD2 for D (6 bases). Germline V gives CDR1 SGDLS, CDR2 YYNGEE. Trimming removed 0 bases at V and 13 bases at J, with 18 bases between. This CDR3 has 14 residues.